The present entry profiles one T cell receptor beta chain with its context. The antigen remains undetermined. The record originates from a study of identical twins. Study-level points and caveats: The study reached conclusions through statistical analysis that was cross-sectional, not following the same donors. A lower insertion count was a feature of abundant cord blood beta clonotypes, with no such feature in memory repertoires.

The donor group consisted entirely of healthy Caucasians. The cDNA had a unique molecular identifier and a template-switch universal primer site. TCRdb independently ran MiXCR on the 5' RACE reads; one entry per CDR3 protein. Here the sample spans around 200,000 distinct CDR3 sequences, around 10% being singletons. Trimming stripped 6 bases from V and 0 bases from J, with 12 bases between. Germline CDR1 SGHNT, CDR2 YENEEA. CDR3 length: 15 amino acids. Source material: memory (CD45RO+) T cells sorted from blood. This sequence joins TRBV11-3 and TRBJ2-1, with D perhaps TRBD1 (8 bases). The receptor's source is a woman between 18 and 30 years old in good health. The CDR3 spells CASRGGTGSYNEQFF. The DNA of the CDR3 is TGTGCCAGCAGGGGGGGGACAGGCTCCTACAATGAGCAGTTCTTC.